This T cell receptor beta chain was documented in a study of blood T cells in healthy people across ages (dated by TCRdb to the mid-2010s). About the study as a whole: In model experiments, template switching captured about one uniquely barcoded TCR beta cDNA molecule for every two T cells. Age-related changes in TCR beta repertoire diversity were measured in the study by deep sequencing normalized with unique cDNA molecular identifiers. Four age groups were formed from the donors: young (average approximately 15 years), middle-aged (approximately 40), aged (around 68) and long-lived (82). To avoid experimental bias, donors of different ages were spread randomly across the sequencing lanes. Two additional independent replicas of 1 million unique cDNA reads from the same blood draw were analyzed for two donors (one aged 18 to 29 and one aged 80 or older). Study-wide conclusions, independent of this receptor: Bulk unsorted PBMC profiling prevented conclusive comparison of naive and antigen-experienced compartments. Observed TCR beta diversity correlated strongly with the percentage of naive T cells measured by flow cytometry. Estimates of total diversity based on one million sequenced T cells were regarded as lower bounds and as underestimates. Compared with the aged group, more naive CD4+ T cells, fewer expanded clones and increased TCR diversity were shown by the long-lived group, suggesting age selection. Because donor CMV infection status was unknown, age-related changes in expanded clonotypes were potentially confounded. Observed TCR beta diversity per million T cells fell roughly linearly with age, and a significant reduction was already apparent by age about 38.

Donors were a few dozen systemically healthy Caucasian individuals from Russia aged roughly 6 to 90 years. Each donor gave ten milliliters of peripheral blood, collected into EDTA-treated Vacutainer tubes. Ficoll-Paque density-gradient centrifugation was used to isolate PBMCs, with at least 6.5 million per sample. Total RNA was extracted from PBMCs with Trizol reagent, with at least 5.5 micrograms obtained per sample. Naive CD45RAhigh/CD27high T cell percentages were measured by flow cytometry on a PBMC aliquot from every donor. Receptor libraries were prepared by 5' RACE. The sequencing machine was an Illumina HiSeq 2500. A second roughly 6 to 11 cycle PCR used a sample-barcoded 5' primer and a J-beta primer mix. Each TCR beta cDNA molecule received a unique molecular identifier from a template-switch 5' adaptor carrying 12 random nucleotides. Each sample yielded at least 2.5 million CDR3-containing paired-end reads. First-strand cDNA synthesis was performed from all RNA using the Mint cDNA synthesis kit, with priming by a TRBC-specific oligonucleotide. Following uracil-DNA glycosylase treatment, all cDNA underwent a first 18-cycle PCR with the universal primers M1SS and BC2_uni_R. The authors processed their data as follows. Each sample was normalized by randomly selecting 1 million high-quality reads, each carrying a distinct molecular identifier. Instead of being binned into consensus sequences, reads with shared molecular identifiers were discarded. MiTCR, set to a Q25 quality threshold and the strictest error-elimination algorithm, was used for CDR3 identification, clonotype clustering and error correction. A nonparametric unseen species model with Euler transformation was used to estimate lower-bound total TCR beta diversity. Starting from the raw public reads, TCRdb applied fastp trimming at Q25, assembled clones with MiXCR and retained in-frame beta chains. Under each unique CDR3 protein, matching rows form one entry showing the most common genes and DNA. These V and J calls derive from TCRdb rather than the authors' analysis. The sample records approximately 690,000 distinct CDR3 sequences, roughly two fifths of which are singletons. 25% to 35% of the sample goes to the ten largest clones.

The germline ends are 19 bases apart after V is trimmed by 5 bases and J by 1 base. Taken from the germline V gene, the CDR1 and CDR2 loops are SGHTA and FQGNSA. There are 17 amino acids in the CDR3, from cysteine to phenylalanine inclusive. Solely the CDR3 DNA is kept, with 51 bases framed from the first base. This clonotype showed up just a few times. Its binding antigen is unknown. No quality values exist for individual bases; no much larger clone is one base distant. This sequence originates from an elderly man in good health. Sequencing was performed on blood. This chain is built from TRBV7-2 and TRBJ2-3, and perhaps TRBD2 as D gene, on 7 matching bases. DNA sequence: TGTGCCAGCAGCCGAGGGAGGGGGGGTTCCGGCACAGATACGCAGTATTTT. Its translation reads: CASSRGRGGSGTDTQYF.